The 17 T cell receptor beta chains reported below all come from one sample, sequenced in a study of T cell responses to AZD1222 COVID-19 vaccine. This table comes from immunoSEQ multiplex PCR, and its TCRdb copy is limited to in-frame clones, with some not included. The sample has 55,000 to 70,000 clones, roughly nine tenths seen once. Sequencing was performed on peripheral blood, taken 28 days after the second AZD1222 dose. All receptors derive from an adult who received the AZD1222 COVID-19 vaccine.

The gene calls are TRBV27 and TRBJ2-7; 10 nucleotides align to TRBD2. V shed 4 bases, J shed 3 bases, and the junction held 12 bases outside the gene matches. The CDR3 is 17 amino acids. Germline V lookup: CDR1 MNHEY, CDR2 SMNVEV (reference sequence). The CDR3 loop reads CASSSLLVAGGNYEQYF. Here the CDR3 DNA reads TGTGCCAGCAGTTCCCTACTGGTAGCGGGGGGTAACTACGAGCAGTACTTC.

The rearrangement uses TRBV28 and TRBJ1-6, with D possibly being TRBD1 (5 bases). V dropped 4 bases and J dropped 0 bases, with 7 bases sitting between them. This CDR3 region has 15 residues. The germline CDR1 and CDR2 sequences are MDHEN and SYDVKM. CDR3 sequence (DNA): TGTGCCAGCAGTTCAGGGAACTCCTATAATTCACCCCTCCACTTT. Translation gives CASSSGNSYNSPLHF.

The V gene is TRBV7-9, the J gene TRBJ1-3, with no clear D. The length of the CDR3 is 17 residues. Germline lookup yields CDR1 SEHNR and CDR2 FQNEAQ (reference sequence). Trimming took 0 bases from V and 0 from J, leaving 12 bases between them. CDR3 sequence (DNA): TGTGCCAGCAGCTTAGCATTAGGCCGTTTCTCTGGAAACACCATATATTTT. This encodes CASSLALGRFSGNTIYF.

The gene calls are TRBV5-6 and TRBJ1-2; a weak D match, TRBD1 (5 bases). There are 13 residues in the CDR3. In germline, CDR1 is SGHDT, CDR2 YYEEEE. V lost 6 bases, J lost 4 bases, and 13 bases lay in between. As DNA, the CDR3 is TGTGCCAGCAACCCCAGCGGGACCTATGGCTACACCTTC. Amino acid sequence: CASNPSGTYGYTF.

CDR3 bases: TGTGCCAGCAGTGGGTCGAACCAAGAGACCCAGTACTTC. This translates into CASSGSNQETQYF. This chain links TRBV14 with TRBJ2-5; D gene ambiguous. This CDR3 is built from 13 residues. With 6 bases removed from V and 0 bases from J, the gap between germline ends came to 8 bases. Looked up from germline, CDR1 is SGHDN and CDR2 is FVKESK.

V and J are TRBV6-5 and TRBJ1-2, with TRBD1 identical over 9 bases. The J segment lost 8 bases and the V segment lost 2 bases, leaving 6 bases of the junction unmatched. There are 14 residues in the CDR3. Germline V gives CDR1 MNHEY, CDR2 SVGAGI. Written as DNA, the CDR3 is TGTGCCAGCAGTTACGGGACAGGGTCTGGAGGCTACACCTTC. Encoded protein: CASSYGTGSGGYTF.

The chain combines TRBV11-2 with TRBJ2-7; D is undetermined. There are 14 residues in the CDR3. Trimming removed 0 bases at V and 0 bases at J, with 6 bases between. Germline CDR1 reads SGHAT; CDR2 reads FQNNGV. The CDR3 here is CASSLELGSYEQYF. In nucleotides, the CDR3 is TGTGCCAGCAGCTTAGAGTTGGGCTCCTACGAGCAGTACTTC. Together with reference TRBV11-2 and TRBJ2-7, the CDR3 gives the full variable domain: EAGVAQSPRYKIIEKRQSVAFWCNPISGHATLYWYQQILGQGPKLLIQFQNNGVVDDSQLPKDRFSAERLKGVDSTLKIQPAKLEDSAVYLCASSLELGSYEQYFGPGTRLTVT.

This clone has just one count. The chain couples TRBV19 to TRBJ2-7, with 10 bases matching TRBD1. Unmatched junction bases numbered 7, after V lost 5 bases and J lost 3 bases. This CDR3 spans 15 amino acids. CDR1 LNHDA and CDR2 SQIVND come from the germline V gene (reference sequence). This CDR3 is CASSPFGQGGYEQYF. The CDR3 region has the DNA TGTGCCAGTAGTCCCTTTGGACAGGGGGGCTACGAGCAGTACTTC. The whole variable domain, remainder taken from reference TRBV19 and TRBJ2-7, is DGGITQSPKYLFRKEGQNVTLSCEQNLNHDAMYWYRQDPGQGLRLIYYSQIVNDFQKGDIAEGYSVSREKKESFPLTVTSAQKNPTAFYLCASSPFGQGGYEQYFGPGTRLTVT.

The gene calls are TRBV2 and TRBJ2-3; D might be TRBD1 (6 bases). V lost 5 bases and J lost 2, with 17 bases in between. The germline V gene encodes CDR1 SNHLY and CDR2 FYNNEI. The CDR3 has 16 amino acids. CDR3 sequence: CASSPTTWGPTDTQYF. In DNA, the CDR3 is TGTGCCAGCAGTCCAACAACGTGGGGGCCCACAGATACGCAGTATTTT.

This clone was observed a few times. V usage is TRBV5-4 and J usage is TRBJ2-3; D uncertain. The CDR3 sequence is 14 residues long. CDR1 is SGHNT, CDR2 YYREEE, per germline (reference sequence). The ends were cut back, 0 bases at V and 10 bases at J, with 15 bases in the middle. The CDR3 bases are TGTGCCAGCAGCTTGGGGGCCTCTCGTACCCCGCAGTATTTT. It specifies CASSLGASRTPQYF.

Comments on this clone: Additional DNA sequences in this sample encode the identical CDR3. The rearrangement joins TRBV11-3 to TRBJ2-7, with TRBD2 as a possible D gene (6 bases). V was cut by 3 bases and J by 3 bases, with 9 bases left in between. CDR1 and CDR2 from the germline V gene are SGHNT and YENEEA. The CDR3 covers 13 residues. For the CDR3, the DNA is TGTGCCAGCAGCTTTGGGCGGGGCTACGAGCAGTACTTC. Its translation: CASSFGRGYEQYF.

This rearrangement joins TRBV5-1 to TRBJ2-2; weak D call: TRBD2 (7 bases). The CDR3 loop spans 15 amino acids. Germline CDR1 and CDR2: SGHRS and YFSETQ. Trimming shortened V by 1 base and J by 3 bases, and 10 bases separated the two germline ends. Here the CDR3 DNA reads TGCGCCAGCAGCTTGTCCGGGGGGCACACCGGGGAGCTGTTTTTT. The encoded protein is CASSLSGGHTGELFF.

This clone was picked up one time. The V call is TRBV6-5, the J call TRBJ1-2, with D perhaps matching TRBD1 (6 bases). V was clipped by 4 bases and J by 0 bases, with 12 bases between them. The CDR3 sequence is 15 residues long. Germline loops: CDR1 MNHEY, CDR2 SVGAGI. The CDR3 DNA reads as TGTGCCAGCAGTTCCAGGACAGTTGCTAACTATGGCTACACCTTC. The encoded protein is CASSSRTVANYGYTF.

The chain combines TRBV4-2 with TRBJ1-1; no clear D gene. CDR1 and CDR2 from the germline V gene are LGHNA and YNFKEQ. The CDR3 is made up of 15 amino acids. V dropped 4 bases and J dropped 3 bases, with 15 bases sitting between them. The CDR3 region has the DNA TGTGCCAGCAGCCTTTTGGGAGGTTACGACACTGAAGCTTTCTTT. This encodes CASSLLGGYDTEAFF.

This clone was detected once. This chain links TRBV9 with TRBJ2-5, with 7 bases identical to TRBD1. V shed 3 bases, J shed 0 bases, and the junction held 5 bases outside the gene matches. This CDR3 region has 15 residues. Germline V CDR1 and CDR2: SGDLS, YYNGEE. The CDR3 loop is CASSEGTDHQETQYF. CDR3 coding DNA: TGTGCCAGCAGCGAGGGGACAGACCACCAAGAGACCCAGTACTTC.

This rearrangement joins TRBV2 to TRBJ2-7, with 9 bases that match TRBD1. From germline, CDR1 is SNHLY and CDR2 FYNNEI. The CDR3 has 15 amino acids. The V gene end was trimmed by 6 bases and the J gene end by 0 bases; junction bases not matched to a gene: 6. CDR3 sequence (DNA): TGTGCCAGCAGACCGGGACAGGGAACCTCCTACGAGCAGTACTTC. It translates to CASRPGQGTSYEQYF. The full variable domain, in which reference TRBV2 and TRBJ2-7 provide the parts outside the CDR3, is EPEVTQTPSHQVTQMGQEVILRCVPISNHLYFYWYRQILGQKVEFLVSFYNNEISEKSEIFDDQFSVERPDGSNFTLKIRSTKLEDSAMYFCASRPGQGTSYEQYFGPGTRLTVT.

The chain carries TRBV11-2 and TRBJ2-1; possible D gene TRBD2, 6 bases. This CDR3 is built from 13 residues. V lost 5 bases, J lost 4 bases, and 9 bases lay in between. CDR1 is SGHAT, CDR2 FQNNGV, per germline. CDR3 bases: TGTGCCAGCAGCGCGGGACGGTACAATGAGCAGTTCTTC. This gives the protein CASSAGRYNEQFF.